This T cell receptor (beta chain) was sequenced for a study of shared clonotypes between healthy human individuals. The data were produced by immunoSEQ multiplex PCR, yet TCRdb's version contains in-frame clones alone and is incomplete. The profile covers millions of clones, with approximately 95% appearing a single time and 0.13% taken by the ten largest. The split of CD4+ cells yielded CD45RA+ naive and CD45RA-negative memory subsets. V lost 6 bases to trimming and J lost 3 bases, with 17 bases between them. This CDR3 spans 15 amino acids. From germline, CDR1 is MNHNS and CDR2 SASEGT. The J gene is TRBJ1-2, the V gene TRBV6-1; weak D call: TRBD1 (5 bases). The TCR sequence derives from a man between 18 and 35 years old in good health. The source material was naive CD4+ T cells sorted from blood. Documented subset: CD45RA+ positively selected. The CDR3, as DNA: TGTGCCAGCAGATCGAGACAGTTCGGGCACTATGGCTACACCTTC. Its translation: CASRSRQFGHYGYTF.